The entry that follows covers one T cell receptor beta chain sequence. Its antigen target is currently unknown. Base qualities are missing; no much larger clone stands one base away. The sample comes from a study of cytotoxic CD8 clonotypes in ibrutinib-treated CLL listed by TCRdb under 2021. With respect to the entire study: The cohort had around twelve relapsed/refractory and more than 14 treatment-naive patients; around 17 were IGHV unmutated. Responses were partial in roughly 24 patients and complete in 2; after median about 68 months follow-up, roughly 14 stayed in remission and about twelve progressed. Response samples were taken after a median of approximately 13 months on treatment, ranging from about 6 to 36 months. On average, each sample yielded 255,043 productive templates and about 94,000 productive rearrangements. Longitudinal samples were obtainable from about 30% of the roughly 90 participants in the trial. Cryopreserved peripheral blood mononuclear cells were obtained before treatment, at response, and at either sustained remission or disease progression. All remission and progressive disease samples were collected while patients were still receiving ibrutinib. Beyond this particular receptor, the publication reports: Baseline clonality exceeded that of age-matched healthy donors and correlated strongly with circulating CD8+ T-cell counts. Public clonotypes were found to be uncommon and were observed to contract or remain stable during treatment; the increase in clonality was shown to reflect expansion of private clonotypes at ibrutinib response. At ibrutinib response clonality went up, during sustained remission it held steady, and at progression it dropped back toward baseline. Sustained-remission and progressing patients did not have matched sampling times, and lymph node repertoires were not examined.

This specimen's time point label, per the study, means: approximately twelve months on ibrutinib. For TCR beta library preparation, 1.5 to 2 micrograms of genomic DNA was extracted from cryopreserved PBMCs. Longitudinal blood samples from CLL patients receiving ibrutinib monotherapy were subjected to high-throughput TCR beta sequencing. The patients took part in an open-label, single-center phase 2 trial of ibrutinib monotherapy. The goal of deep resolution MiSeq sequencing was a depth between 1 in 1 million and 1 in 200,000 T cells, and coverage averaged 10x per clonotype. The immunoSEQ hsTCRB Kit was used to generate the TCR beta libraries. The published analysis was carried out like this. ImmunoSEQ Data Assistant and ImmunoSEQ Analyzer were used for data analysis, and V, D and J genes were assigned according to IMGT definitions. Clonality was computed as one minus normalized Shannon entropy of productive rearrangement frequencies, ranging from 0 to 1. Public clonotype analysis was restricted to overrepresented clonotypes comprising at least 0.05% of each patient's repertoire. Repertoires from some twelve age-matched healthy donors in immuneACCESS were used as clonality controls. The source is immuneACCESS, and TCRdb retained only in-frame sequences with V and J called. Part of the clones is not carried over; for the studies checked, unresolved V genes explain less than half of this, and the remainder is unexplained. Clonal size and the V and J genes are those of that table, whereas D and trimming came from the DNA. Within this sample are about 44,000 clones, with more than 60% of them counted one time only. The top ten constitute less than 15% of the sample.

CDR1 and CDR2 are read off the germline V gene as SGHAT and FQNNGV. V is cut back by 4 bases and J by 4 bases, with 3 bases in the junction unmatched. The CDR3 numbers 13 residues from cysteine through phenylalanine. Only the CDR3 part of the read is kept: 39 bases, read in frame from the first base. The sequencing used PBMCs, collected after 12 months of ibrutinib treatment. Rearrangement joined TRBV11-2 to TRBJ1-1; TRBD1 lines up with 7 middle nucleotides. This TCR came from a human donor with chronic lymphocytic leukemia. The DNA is TGTGCCAGCAGCTCCCAGGGGGGCACTGAAGCTTTCTTT. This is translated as CASSSQGGTEAFF. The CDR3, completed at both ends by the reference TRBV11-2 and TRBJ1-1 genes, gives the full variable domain EAGVAQSPRYKIIEKRQSVAFWCNPISGHATLYWYQQILGQGPKLLIQFQNNGVVDDSQLPKDRFSAERLKGVDSTLKIQPAKLEDSAVYLCASSSQGGTEAFFGQGTRLTVV.